This passage covers 15 T cell receptor beta chains from one sample sequenced in a study of identical twins (TCRdb year 2016). Library prep was done by 5' RACE. Sequencer: Illumina HiSeq 2000. Starting from the raw public reads, TCRdb applied fastp trimming at Q25, assembled clones with MiXCR and retained in-frame beta chains. Each record represents a unique CDR3 protein, reported with the most common genes and DNA among its rows. Counted in this sample were 1.5 million to 2 million distinct CDR3 sequences; roughly 35% of them appeared once. Jointly, the top ten make up about 0.25% of the sample. The specimen sequenced was cord blood. The receptors were sampled from a newborn girl in good health.

DNA of the CDR3: TGCAGTGCTAGAGATCAGGAGTGGGGTGGGCCCTACGAGCAGTACTTC. Its translation: CSARDQEWGGPYEQYF. The rearrangement uses TRBV20-1 and TRBJ2-7; D is unresolved. This CDR3 contains 16 residues. V shed 0 bases and J shed 2 bases, with 17 bases lying between them. The germline gives CDR1 DFQATT, CDR2 SNEGSKA (reference sequence).

This clonotype was counted only a few times. This chain connects TRBV10-1 to TRBJ2-7; unclear D gene. Germline V gives CDR1 WNHNN, CDR2 SYGVQD (reference sequence). Trimming removed 0 bases at V and 4 bases at J, with 10 bases between. The CDR3 runs to 14 residues. DNA for the CDR3: TGCGCCAGCAGTGAGTCGAGACCTCCTTACGAGCAGTACTTC. Translating it yields CASSESRPPYEQYF.

On this clonotype: This may be a read error, as it is one base from a much larger clone. The chain carries TRBV12-3 or TRBV12-4 and TRBJ2-7; 8 bases are shared with TRBD1. The length of the CDR3 is 18 residues. Trimming removed 2 bases from V and 7 bases from J; junction bases left unmatched: 19. CDR3 amino acids: CASSLFRDRIGLSGEQYF. CDR3 coding DNA: TGTGCCAGCAGTTTATTCCGGGACAGGATTGGGCTGTCTGGGGAGCAGTACTTC.

This clonotype was found a few times. This chain connects TRBV5-6 to TRBJ2-7, with 7 bases that match TRBD2. CDR1 is SGHDT and CDR2 is YYEEEE in the germline V gene. CDR3 length: 14 amino acids. V lost 3 bases, J lost 7 bases, and 10 bases stayed unmatched. CDR3 residues: CASSWGGRDLEQYF. The CDR3 DNA reads as TGTGCCAGCAGCTGGGGGGGGAGAGACCTGGAGCAGTACTTC.

V gene TRBV5-1 combines with J gene TRBJ2-7; D gene ambiguous. The DNA end favors TRBJ2-4, so the J call may be wrong. Germline V CDR1 and CDR2: SGHRS, YFSETQ. There are 15 residues in the CDR3. The CDR3 DNA sequence: TGCGCCAGCAGCTTGCTATGGCAGGAGAAAAACATTCAGTACTTC. This codes for CASSLLWQEKNIQYF.

CDR3 sequence (DNA): TGCAGCGCCCAGGGCACTGAAGCTTTCTTT. Amino acids: CSAQGTEAFF. This chain joins TRBV20-1 and TRBJ1-1, with D possibly TRBD1 on 5 matching bases. From germline, CDR1 is DFQATT and CDR2 SNEGSKA (reference sequence). There are 10 residues in the CDR3.

For the CDR3, the DNA is TGTGCCAGCAGTTATACGGGGGGGGCGGAGGCGGAAGCTTTCTTT. It is translated as CASSYTGGAEAEAFF. The V call is TRBV6-6, the J call TRBJ1-1; tentatively, D is TRBD1 (6 bases). V lost 3 bases, J lost 8 bases, and 19 bases lay in between. The CDR3 runs to 15 residues. The germline CDR1 and CDR2 sequences are MNHNY and SVGAGI (reference sequence).

This clonotype has a handful of counts. The chain recombines TRBV9 with TRBJ2-5; D is unresolved. With 3 bases removed from V and 5 bases from J, the gap between germline ends came to 14 bases. From germline, CDR1 is SGDLS and CDR2 YYNGEE. This CDR3 comprises 14 residues. The CDR3 DNA sequence: TGTGCCAGCAGCGGATCTACAATCAGTGAGACCCAGTACTTC. This codes for CASSGSTISETQYF. The whole variable domain, filled in from reference TRBV9 and TRBJ2-5, reads DSGVTQTPKHLITATGQRVTLRCSPRSGDLSVYWYQQSLDQGLQFLIQYYNGEERAKGNILERFSAQQFPDLHSELNLSSLELGDSALYFCASSGSTISETQYFGPGTRLLVL.

CDR3 sequence: CASSLGPRNRGDQPQHF. In nucleotides, the CDR3 is TGCGCCAGCAGCTTGGGGCCCAGGAACAGGGGAGATCAGCCCCAGCATTTT. The chain employs TRBV5-1 and TRBJ1-5; 7 positions agree with TRBD1. The length of the CDR3 is 17 residues. Germline assignment: CDR1 SGHRS and CDR2 YFSETQ. V shed 0 bases, J shed 5 bases, and the junction held 11 bases outside the gene matches.

The chain is built from TRBV5-1 and TRBJ2-3; possible D gene TRBD2, 6 bases. V was trimmed by 7 bases and J by 4 bases, leaving 16 bases between them. The CDR3 sequence is 14 residues long. Germline CDR1 reads SGHRS; CDR2 reads YFSETQ. This CDR3 reads CASGGSSVADTQYF. The CDR3 bases are TGCGCCAGCGGAGGGAGCTCAGTGGCAGATACGCAGTATTTT.

A few counts support this clonotype. The chain links TRBV7-6 to TRBJ2-3, with D maybe TRBD1 (5 bases). The CDR3 extends over 16 amino acids. The germline gives CDR1 SGHVS, CDR2 FNYEAQ. V was trimmed by 4 bases and J by 0 bases, leaving 14 bases between them. CDR3 loop: CASSSRQTLSTDTQYF. CDR3 sequence (DNA): TGTGCCAGCAGCTCAAGACAGACCCTGAGCACAGATACGCAGTATTTT.

A few counts support this clonotype. The chain combines TRBV9 with TRBJ2-1; TRBD2 aligns across 8 bases. Germline-derived CDR1 and CDR2 are SGDLS and YYNGEE. Unmatched junction bases numbered 8, after V lost 3 bases and J lost 6 bases. The CDR3 has 15 amino acids. CDR3 coding DNA: TGTGCCAGCAGCGCTACGGGGGGGGGTTTCAATGAGCAGTTCTTC. Protein sequence: CASSATGGGFNEQFF. Complete variable domain (other parts from reference TRBV9 and TRBJ2-1): DSGVTQTPKHLITATGQRVTLRCSPRSGDLSVYWYQQSLDQGLQFLIQYYNGEERAKGNILERFSAQQFPDLHSELNLSSLELGDSALYFCASSATGGGFNEQFFGPGTRLTVL.

This chain links TRBV20-1 with TRBJ2-7; 8 nucleotides match TRBD2. V was clipped by 0 bases and J by 7 bases; unmatched bases: 11. The CDR3 consists of 15 residues. Per the germline V gene, CDR1 is DFQATT and CDR2 is SNEGSKA (reference sequence). This CDR3 is CSARERLAGYNEQYF. The CDR3 region has the DNA TGCAGTGCTAGAGAGCGGCTAGCGGGCTACAATGAGCAGTACTTC.

This clonotype showed up just a few times. The rearrangement links TRBV9 to TRBJ1-2, with D unclear. Per germline, CDR1 SGDLS and CDR2 YYNGEE. The CDR3 loop spans 14 amino acids. Trimming shortened V by 0 bases and J by 4 bases, and 10 bases separated the two germline ends. The CDR3: CASSVDPGGYGYTF. The CDR3 DNA is TGTGCCAGCAGCGTAGATCCGGGCGGCTATGGCTACACCTTC.

Details on this clonotype: At one end the junction does not follow the germline gene, possibly because of a read error. The chain is built from TRBV6-5 and TRBJ1-2; 7 positions agree with TRBD1. The germline V gene has CDR1 MNHEY and CDR2 SVGAGI. CDR3 length: 15 amino acids. The CDR3: CASRYSGQSNYGYTF. As DNA, the CDR3 is TGTGCCAGCAGGTACTCGGGACAGAGTAACTATGGCTACACCTTC.